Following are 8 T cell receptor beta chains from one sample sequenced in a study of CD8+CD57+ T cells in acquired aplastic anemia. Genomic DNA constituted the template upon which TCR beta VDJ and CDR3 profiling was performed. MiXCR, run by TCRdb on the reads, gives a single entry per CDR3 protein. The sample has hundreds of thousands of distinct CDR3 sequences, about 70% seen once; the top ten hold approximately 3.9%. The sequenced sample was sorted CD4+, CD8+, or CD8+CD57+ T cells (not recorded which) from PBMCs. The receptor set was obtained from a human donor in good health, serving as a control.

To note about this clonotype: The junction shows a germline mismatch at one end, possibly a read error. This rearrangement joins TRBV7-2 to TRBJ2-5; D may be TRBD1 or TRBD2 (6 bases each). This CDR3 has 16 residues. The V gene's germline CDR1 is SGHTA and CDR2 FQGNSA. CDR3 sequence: CATSRDRDSGEETQYF. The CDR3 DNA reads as TGTGCCACCAGCAGAGATAGGGACTCAGGGGAAGAGACCCAGTACTTC.

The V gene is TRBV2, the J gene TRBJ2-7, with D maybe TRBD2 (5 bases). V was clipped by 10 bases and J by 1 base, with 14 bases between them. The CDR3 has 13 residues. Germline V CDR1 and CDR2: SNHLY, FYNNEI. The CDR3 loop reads CATTAADSYEQYF. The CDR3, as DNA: TGTGCCACCACAGCGGCTGATTCCTACGAGCAGTACTTC. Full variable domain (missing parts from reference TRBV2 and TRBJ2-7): EPEVTQTPSHQVTQMGQEVILRCVPISNHLYFYWYRQILGQKVEFLVSFYNNEISEKSEIFDDQFSVERPDGSNFTLKIRSTKLEDSAMYFCATTAADSYEQYFGPGTRLTVT.

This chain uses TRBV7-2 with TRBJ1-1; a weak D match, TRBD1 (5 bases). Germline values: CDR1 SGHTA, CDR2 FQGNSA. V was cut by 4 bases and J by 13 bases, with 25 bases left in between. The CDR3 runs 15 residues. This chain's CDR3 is CASSSDGGDQPQHFF. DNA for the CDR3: TGTGCCAGCAGCTCCGATGGAGGGGATCAGCCCCAGCATTTCTTT.

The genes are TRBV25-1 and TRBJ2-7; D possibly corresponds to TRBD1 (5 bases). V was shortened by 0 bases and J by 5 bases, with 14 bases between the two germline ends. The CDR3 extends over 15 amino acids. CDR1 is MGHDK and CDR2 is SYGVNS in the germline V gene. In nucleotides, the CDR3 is TGTGCCAGCAGTGAATATTACAGGTTCCCAGACGAGCAGTACTTC. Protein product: CASSEYYRFPDEQYF.

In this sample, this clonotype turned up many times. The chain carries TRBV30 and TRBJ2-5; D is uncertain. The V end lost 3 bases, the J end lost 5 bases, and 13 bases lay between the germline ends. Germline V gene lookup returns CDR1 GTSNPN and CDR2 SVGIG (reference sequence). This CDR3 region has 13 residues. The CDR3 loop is CAWRNPGRETQYF. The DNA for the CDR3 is TGTGCCTGGAGGAACCCGGGCCGGGAGACCCAGTACTTC.

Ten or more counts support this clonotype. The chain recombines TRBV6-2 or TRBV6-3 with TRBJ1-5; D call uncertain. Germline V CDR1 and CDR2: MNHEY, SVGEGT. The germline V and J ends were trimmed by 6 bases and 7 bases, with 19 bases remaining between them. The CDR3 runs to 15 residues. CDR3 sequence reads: CASRSAGEGKQPQHF. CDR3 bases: TGTGCCAGCAGATCGGCTGGTGAGGGTAAACAGCCCCAGCATTTT.

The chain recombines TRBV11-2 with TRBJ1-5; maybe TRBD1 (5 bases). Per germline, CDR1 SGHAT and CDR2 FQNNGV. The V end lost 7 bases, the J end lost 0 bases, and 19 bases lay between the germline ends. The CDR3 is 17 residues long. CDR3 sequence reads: CASTPGTNGGSNQPQHF. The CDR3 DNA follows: TGTGCCAGCACCCCAGGGACGAACGGTGGTAGCAATCAGCCCCAGCATTTT.

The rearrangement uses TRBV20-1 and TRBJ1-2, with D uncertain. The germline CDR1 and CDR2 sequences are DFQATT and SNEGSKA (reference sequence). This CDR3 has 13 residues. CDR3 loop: CSARLLATHCYTF. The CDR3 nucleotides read TGCAGCGCTCGACTCTTAGCTACCCATTGCTACACCTTC.